A selection of T cell receptor beta chains follows, all from one sample in a study. Using its own MiXCR run on the RT-PCR reads, TCRdb lists one record per CDR3 protein. The table shows hundreds of thousands of distinct CDR3 sequences, with 14% occurring only once. Sequencing was done on a sample of memory CD4+ T cells from blood. The receptor source for this set is a female donor in good health, serving as a healthy control. CDR3s include the opening cysteine and the closing phenylalanine or tryptophan. Fields, in order: CDR3 length, D gene, V gene, clone size, J gene, CDR3 DNA, CDR3 protein. D genes are given only for firm matches. The size entry is marked missing in some rows and otherwise reads once, few, many or a size class.

CDR3 length: 14
D gene: -
V gene: TRBV2
clone size: -
J gene: TRBJ2-7
CDR3 DNA: TGTGCCAGCCTTTGGGCAGGATACTCCTACGAGCAGTACTTC
CDR3 protein: CASLWAGYSYEQYF

CDR3 length: 14
D gene: TRBD2
V gene: TRBV5-1
clone size: few
J gene: TRBJ2-7
CDR3 DNA: TGCGCCAGCAGCTTGGCAGGCGGGGAGGGCGAGCAGTACTTC
CDR3 protein: CASSLAGGEGEQYF

CDR3 length: 17
D gene: -
V gene: TRBV20-1
clone size: few
J gene: TRBJ1-5
CDR3 DNA: TGCAGTGCTAGGCGCGCCTCAGGGTCATGGAGCAATCAGCCCCAGCATTTT
CDR3 protein: CSARRASGSWSNQPQHF

CDR3 length: 17
D gene: -
V gene: TRBV28
clone size: few
J gene: TRBJ1-6
CDR3 DNA: TGTGCCAGCAGTTTAGGAACCGGACCCGGCTATAATTCACCCCTCCACTTT
CDR3 protein: CASSLGTGPGYNSPLHF

CDR3 length: 16
D gene: -
V gene: TRBV4-2
clone size: many
J gene: TRBJ2-7
CDR3 DNA: TGTGCCAGCAGCCAAGATTTGGGGATGGGGGCCTACGAGCAGTACTTC
CDR3 protein: CASSQDLGMGAYEQYF

CDR3 length: 16
D gene: -
V gene: TRBV12-3/TRBV12-4
clone size: -
J gene: TRBJ2-5
CDR3 DNA: TGTGCCAGCAGTTTTTCGGGTCAGACTCCAAAAGAGACCCAGTACTTC
CDR3 protein: CASSFSGQTPKETQYF

CDR3 length: 14
D gene: -
V gene: TRBV9
clone size: -
J gene: TRBJ2-7
CDR3 DNA: TGTGCCAGCAGCGTAGTTGACAAACCCTACGAGCAGTACTTC
CDR3 protein: CASSVVDKPYEQYF

CDR3 length: 16
D gene: -
V gene: TRBV6-1
clone size: -
J gene: TRBJ2-3
CDR3 DNA: TGTTCCAGCACCCCCTTCGGGGCACCTTACACAGATACGCAGTATTTT
CDR3 protein: CSSTPFGAPYTDTQYF

CDR3 length: 13
D gene: -
V gene: TRBV19
clone size: few
J gene: TRBJ1-1
CDR3 DNA: TGTGCCAGTAGTTTTAGTCCCGATACTGAAGCTTTCTTT
CDR3 protein: CASSFSPDTEAFF

CDR3 length: 16
D gene: -
V gene: TRBV10-3
clone size: -
J gene: TRBJ2-2
CDR3 DNA: TGTGCCATCCCGTGGGTTGAGACAGGGAACACCGGGGAGCTGTTTTTT
CDR3 protein: CAIPWVETGNTGELFF

CDR3 length: 15
D gene: TRBD2
V gene: TRBV5-1
clone size: many
J gene: TRBJ2-1
CDR3 DNA: TGCGCCAGCAGTTGGCTAGCGGGGGGCTACAATGAGCAGTTCTTC
CDR3 protein: CASSWLAGGYNEQFF

CDR3 length: 16
D gene: -
V gene: TRBV6-1
clone size: many
J gene: TRBJ2-2
CDR3 DNA: TGTGCCAGCAGTGAAGTACAGGGCATCCGAACCGGGGAGCTGTTTTTT
CDR3 protein: CASSEVQGIRTGELFF

CDR3 length: 14
D gene: -
V gene: TRBV28
clone size: -
J gene: TRBJ2-3
CDR3 DNA: TGTGCCAGCAGTCATGGCCAATTCACAGATACGCAGTATTTT
CDR3 protein: CASSHGQFTDTQYF

CDR3 length: 15
D gene: TRBD1
V gene: TRBV5-1
clone size: many
J gene: TRBJ2-3
CDR3 DNA: TGCGCCAGCAGCCCGACAGGGGATCGGACAGATACGCAGTATTTT
CDR3 protein: CASSPTGDRTDTQYF

CDR3 length: 14
D gene: -
V gene: TRBV19
clone size: -
J gene: TRBJ2-1
CDR3 DNA: TGTGCCAGTAGCACGACAGGAGACTACAATGAGCAGTTCTTC
CDR3 protein: CASSTTGDYNEQFF

CDR3 length: 14
D gene: TRBD2
V gene: TRBV6-5
clone size: many
J gene: TRBJ2-5
CDR3 DNA: TGTGCCAGCAGTCCACGGGAGGATCCGGAGACCCAGTACTTC
CDR3 protein: CASSPREDPETQYF

CDR3 length: 13
D gene: TRBD2
V gene: TRBV6-1
clone size: -
J gene: TRBJ2-3
CDR3 DNA: TGTGCCAGCAGCGCGGGAGAGGTAGATACGCAGTATTTT
CDR3 protein: CASSAGEVDTQYF

CDR3 length: 13
D gene: -
V gene: TRBV7-2
clone size: -
J gene: TRBJ1-4
CDR3 DNA: TGTGCCAGCAGCATAGGGGCTAATGAAAAACTGTTTTTT
CDR3 protein: CASSIGANEKLFF

CDR3 length: 15
D gene: -
V gene: TRBV29-1
clone size: few
J gene: TRBJ1-2
CDR3 DNA: TGCAGCGTTGAACGTGGGAGAGAATCTAACTATGGCTACACCTTC
CDR3 protein: CSVERGRESNYGYTF

CDR3 length: 15
D gene: -
V gene: TRBV7-2
clone size: -
J gene: TRBJ1-1
CDR3 DNA: TGTGCCAGCAGCGACCTTGGGGCAGGGTACACTGAAGCTTTCTTT
CDR3 protein: CASSDLGAGYTEAFF

CDR3 length: 17
D gene: -
V gene: TRBV4-2
clone size: many
J gene: TRBJ1-2
CDR3 DNA: TGTGCCAGCAGCCAAGCTGTGGGGACTGGAAACCTCTATGGCTACACCTTC
CDR3 protein: CASSQAVGTGNLYGYTF

CDR3 length: 15
D gene: -
V gene: TRBV11-2
clone size: few
J gene: TRBJ1-1
CDR3 DNA: TGTGCCAGCAGCTTAGTTGCCCCTCTGAGGACTGAAGCTTTCTTT
CDR3 protein: CASSLVAPLRTEAFF